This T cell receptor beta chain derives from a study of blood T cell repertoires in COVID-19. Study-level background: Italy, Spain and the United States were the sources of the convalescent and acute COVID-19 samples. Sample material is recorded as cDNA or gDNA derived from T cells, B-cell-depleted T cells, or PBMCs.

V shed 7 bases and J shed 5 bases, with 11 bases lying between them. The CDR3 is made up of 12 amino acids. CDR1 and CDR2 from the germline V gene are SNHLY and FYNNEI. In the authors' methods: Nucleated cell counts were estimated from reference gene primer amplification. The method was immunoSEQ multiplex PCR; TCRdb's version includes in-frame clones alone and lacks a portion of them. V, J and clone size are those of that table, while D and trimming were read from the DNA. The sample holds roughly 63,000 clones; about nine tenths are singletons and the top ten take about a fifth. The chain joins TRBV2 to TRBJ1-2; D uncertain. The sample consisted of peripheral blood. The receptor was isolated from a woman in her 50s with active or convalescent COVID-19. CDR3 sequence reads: CASTRELYGYTF. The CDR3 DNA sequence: TGTGCCAGCACGAGGGAATTATATGGCTACACCTTC.